The T cell receptor (beta chain) described here comes from a study of blood T cell repertoires in COVID-19. Study background: Sources were T cells, B-cell-depleted T cells, or PBMCs; the material itself was cDNA or gDNA.

As originally analysed: Amplification of reference gene primers was used by the study to estimate nucleated cell counts. Profiling relied on immunoSEQ multiplex PCR, and the TCRdb table lists in-frame clones only, not all of them. For V, J and clone size, that table is used; D and trimming come from the DNA. This repertoire shows about 290,000 clones, 89% found once; its top ten account for 0.94%. This TCR derives from a woman in her forties who had recovered from COVID-19. The source material was peripheral blood.

CDR3 protein: CASSQDNPGVDTEAFF. CDR3 DNA: TGTGCCAGCAGCCAAGATAATCCAGGGGTGGACACTGAAGCTTTCTTT. V gene TRBV3-1 (or the pseudogene TRBV3-2) combines with J gene TRBJ1-1; maybe TRBD1 (6 bases). From germline, CDR1 is LGHDT and CDR2 YNNKEL (reference sequence). This CDR3 comprises 16 residues. V gave up 0 bases and J gave up 3 bases, with 14 bases separating them.